This TCR beta chain was sequenced in a study of shared clonotypes between healthy human individuals. Data came from immunoSEQ multiplex PCR; TCRdb stores just in-frame clones and leaves some out. The table has 2,100,000 or so clones, almost 96% seen once. Germline lookup yields CDR1 ENHRY and CDR2 SYGVKD. There are 14 residues in the CDR3. V shed 3 bases and J shed 5 bases, with 13 bases lying between them. The chain carries TRBV10-3 and TRBJ2-5; D not resolved. This sequence was found in a man aged 18-30 years in good health. The sample comprised naive CD4+ T cells sorted from blood. Specified subset: CD45RA+ positively selected. The CDR3 protein is CAISDKALRETQYF. For the CDR3, the DNA is TGTGCCATCAGTGATAAGGCGCTGAGGGAGACCCAGTACTTC.